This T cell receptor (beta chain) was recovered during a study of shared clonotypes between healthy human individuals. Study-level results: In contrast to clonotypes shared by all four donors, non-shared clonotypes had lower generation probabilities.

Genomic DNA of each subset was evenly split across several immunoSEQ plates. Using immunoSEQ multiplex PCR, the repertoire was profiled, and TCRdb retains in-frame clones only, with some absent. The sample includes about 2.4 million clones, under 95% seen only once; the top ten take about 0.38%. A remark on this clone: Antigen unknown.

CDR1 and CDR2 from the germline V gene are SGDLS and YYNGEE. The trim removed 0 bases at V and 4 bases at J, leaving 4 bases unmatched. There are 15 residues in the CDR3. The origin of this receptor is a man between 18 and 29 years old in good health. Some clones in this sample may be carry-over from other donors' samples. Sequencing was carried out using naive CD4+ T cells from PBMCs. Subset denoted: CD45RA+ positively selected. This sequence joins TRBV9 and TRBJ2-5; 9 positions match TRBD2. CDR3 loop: CASSVDPGLAETQYF. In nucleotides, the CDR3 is TGTGCCAGCAGCGTAGACCCGGGACTAGCAGAGACCCAGTACTTC.